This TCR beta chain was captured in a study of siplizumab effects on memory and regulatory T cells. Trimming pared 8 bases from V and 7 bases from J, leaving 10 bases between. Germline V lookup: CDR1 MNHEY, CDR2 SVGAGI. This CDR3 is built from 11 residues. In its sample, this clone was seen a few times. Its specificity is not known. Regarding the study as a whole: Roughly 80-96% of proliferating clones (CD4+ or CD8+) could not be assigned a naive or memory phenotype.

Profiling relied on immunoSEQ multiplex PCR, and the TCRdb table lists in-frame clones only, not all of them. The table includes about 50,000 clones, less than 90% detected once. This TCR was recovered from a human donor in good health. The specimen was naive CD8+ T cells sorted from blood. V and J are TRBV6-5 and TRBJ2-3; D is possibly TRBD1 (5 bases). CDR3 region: CASQGGNTQYF. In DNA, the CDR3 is TGTGCCAGCCAGGGTGGTAATACGCAGTATTTT.